The clone carrying this TCR beta chain is a singleton in its sample. The sample has other DNA sequences that encode this CDR3 too. Authors' processing steps: Nucleated cell number was recorded as an estimate derived from reference gene primer amplification. Repertoires were generated with immunoSEQ multiplex PCR, while TCRdb's copy carries only in-frame clones and drops some. V, J and clone size are those of that table, while D and trimming were read from the DNA. The table shows 150,000 to 170,000 clones, with 70% to 85% occurring only once. The source of the sample is a study of blood T cell repertoires in COVID-19. Study at large: Donors in the United States, Italy and Spain gave samples during acute or convalescent COVID-19. Sources were T cells, B-cell-depleted T cells, or PBMCs; the material itself was cDNA or gDNA.

Per germline, CDR1 SGHAT and CDR2 FQNNGV. The CDR3 has 14 amino acids. Trimming removed 0 bases from V and 4 bases from J; junction bases left unmatched: 1. The sample consisted of peripheral blood. The chain combines TRBV11-2 with TRBJ1-2; 8 positions match TRBD1. This receptor was obtained from a woman aged 55-69 years with acute or convalescent COVID-19. The CDR3, as DNA: TGTGCCAGCAGCTTAGAACAGGGGGGCTATGGCTACACCTTC. Protein sequence: CASSLEQGGYGYTF.